The sequence of this T cell receptor (beta chain) was determined in a study of T cells in Graves' hyperthyroidism and ophthalmopathy. Turning to the study itself: The authors collected peripheral blood at initial diagnosis, before any treatment.

Amplification of TCR beta CDR3 regions used RNA as the template. The TCR CDR3 first-round RT-PCR relied on the HTBI primer set. TCRdb processed the multiplex PCR reads anew with MiXCR; each CDR3 protein has one entry. The sample has under 450,000 distinct CDR3 sequences, around an eighth seen once; the top ten hold less than 25%. Clinical symptoms, serum thyroxine and TRAb, thyroid ultrasound and orbital computed tomography together formed the diagnostic basis. The authors took PBMCs from 8.5 to 10 ml fresh peripheral blood. This clonotype has at least ten counts. The CDR3 runs to 14 residues. CDR1 and CDR2 (germline): MDHEN, SYDVKM. The junction had 6 bases not matched to a gene; V was cut back by 6 bases and J by 6 bases.

Material: blood. This clonotype originated in a man aged 30-40 years with Graves' hyperthyroidism that later progressed to Graves' ophthalmopathy. The J gene is TRBJ1-4, the V gene TRBV28; TRBD1 agrees at 8 bases. This CDR3 reads CASRPGGFYEKLFF. CDR3 bases: TGTGCCAGCAGACCAGGGGGCTTCTATGAAAAACTGTTTTTT.